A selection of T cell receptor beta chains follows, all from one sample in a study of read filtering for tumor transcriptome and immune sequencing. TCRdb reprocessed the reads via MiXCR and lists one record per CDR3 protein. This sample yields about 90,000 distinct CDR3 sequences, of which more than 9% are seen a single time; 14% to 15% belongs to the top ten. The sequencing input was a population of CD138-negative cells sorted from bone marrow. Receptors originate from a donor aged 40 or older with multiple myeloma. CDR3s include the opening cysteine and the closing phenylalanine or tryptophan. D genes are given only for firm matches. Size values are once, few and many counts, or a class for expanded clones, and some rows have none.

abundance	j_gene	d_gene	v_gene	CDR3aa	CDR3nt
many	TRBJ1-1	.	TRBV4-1	CASSQEPDTGIAFF	TGCGCCAGCAGCCAAGAACCCGACACGGGGATAGCTTTCTTT
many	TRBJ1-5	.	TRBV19	CASRQQQGSSNQPQHF	TGTGCCAGTAGACAGCAACAGGGTAGTAGCAATCAGCCCCAGCATTTT
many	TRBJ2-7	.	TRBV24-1	CATSDRKGFSYEQYF	TGTGCCACCAGTGATCGCAAAGGGTTCTCCTACGAGCAGTACTTC
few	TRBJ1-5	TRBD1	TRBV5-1	CASSLGGDSYQPQHF	TGCGCCAGCAGCTTGGGAGGGGACAGCTATCAGCCCCAGCATTTT
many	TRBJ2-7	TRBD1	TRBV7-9	CASSRGTVYEQYF	TGTGCCAGCAGCCGTGGGACAGTCTACGAGCAGTACTTC
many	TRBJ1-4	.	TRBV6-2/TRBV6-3	CASSSGQGTREKLFF	.
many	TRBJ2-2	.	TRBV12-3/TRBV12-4	CASRGTSNTGELFF	TGTGCCAGCAGAGGAACTTCGAACACCGGGGAGCTGTTTTTT
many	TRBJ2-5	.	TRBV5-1	CASSTLGTNQETQYF	TGCGCCAGCAGCACCCTCGGGACAAATCAAGAGACCCAGTACTTC
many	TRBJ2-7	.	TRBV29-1	CSASSDSLYEQYF	TGCAGCGCCTCATCGGACTCGTTATATGAGCAGTACTTC
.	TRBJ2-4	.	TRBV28	CASRYNDIQYF	TGTGCCAGCCGGTACAATGACATTCAGTACTTC
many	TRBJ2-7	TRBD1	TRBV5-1	CATSTGMSYEQYF	TGCGCCACATCGACAGGGATGTCCTACGAGCAGTACTTC
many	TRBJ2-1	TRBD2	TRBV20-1	CSAGLAGVNEQFF	TGCAGTGCTGGACTAGCGGGTGTTAATGAGCAGTTCTTC
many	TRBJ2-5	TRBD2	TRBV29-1	CSVTARTSGRDWETQYF	TGCAGCGTCACAGCCCGGACTAGCGGGAGGGACTGGGAGACCCAGTACTTC
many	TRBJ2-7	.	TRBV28	CASSPGQLSYEQYF	TGTGCCAGCAGCCCCGGACAGCTATCCTACGAGCAGTACTTC
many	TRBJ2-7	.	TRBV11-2	CASSPRQGTTYEQYF	TGTGCCAGCAGCCCCCGACAGGGGACTACCTACGAGCAGTACTTC
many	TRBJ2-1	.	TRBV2	CASRGDLSSYNEQFF	TGTGCCAGCAGGGGGGACTTGAGCTCCTACAATGAGCAGTTCTTC
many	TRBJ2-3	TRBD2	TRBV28	CASSLGSGSADTQYF	TGTGCCAGCAGTTTAGGGAGCGGGAGTGCAGATACGCAGTATTTT
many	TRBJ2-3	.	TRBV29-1	CSVEGGSSTLDTQYF	TGCAGCGTTGAAGGGGGTTCTAGTACATTGGATACGCAGTATTTT
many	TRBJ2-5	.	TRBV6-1	CASSEAGPPAETQYF	TGTGCCAGCAGTGAAGCCGGGCCCCCGGCGGAGACCCAGTACTTC
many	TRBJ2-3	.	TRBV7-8	CASSPGVPDTQYF	TGTGCCAGCAGCCCTGGGGTTCCAGATACGCAGTATTTT
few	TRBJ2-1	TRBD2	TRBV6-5	CASRPPSGSHNEQFF	TGTGCCAGCAGACCCCCAAGCGGGAGCCACAATGAGCAGTTCTTC
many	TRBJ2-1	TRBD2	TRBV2	CASSGTLAGPNEQFF	TGTGCCAGCAGTGGGACCTTAGCGGGACCGAATGAGCAGTTCTTC
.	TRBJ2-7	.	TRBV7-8	CAMQGSTETLYEQYF	TGTGCCATGCAAGGATCGACGGAGACCCTCTACGAGCAGTACTTC
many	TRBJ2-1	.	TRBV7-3	CASSPLNSPYNEQFF	TGTGCCAGCAGCCCTTTAAACAGCCCCTACAATGAGCAGTTCTTC
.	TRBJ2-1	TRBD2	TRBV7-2	CASSLDSGRSFF	TGTGCCAGCAGCTTAGATAGCGGGCGTTCGTTCTTC
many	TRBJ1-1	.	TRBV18	CASSPFPEPNTEAFF	TGTGCCAGCTCACCCTTCCCAGAACCGAACACTGAAGCTTTCTTT
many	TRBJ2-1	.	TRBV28	CASSLPPGFNEQFF	TGTGCCAGCAGTTTACCCCCGGGATTTAATGAGCAGTTCTTC
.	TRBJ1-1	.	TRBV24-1	CATSDPGQREAFF	TGTGCCACCAGTGATCCCGGACAGAGAGAAGCTTTCTTT
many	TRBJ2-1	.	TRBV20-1	CSAPLRVASNEQFF	TGCAGTGCCCCCCTCCGAGTAGCGTCCAATGAGCAGTTCTTC
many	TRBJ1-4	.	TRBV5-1	CASSPGRATNEKLFF	TGCGCCAGCAGCCCAGGACGCGCAACTAATGAAAAACTGTTTTTT
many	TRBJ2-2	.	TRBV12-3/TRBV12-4	CASSPPQGSTGELFF	TGTGCCAGCAGTCCCCCACAGGGTTCAACCGGGGAGCTGTTTTTT
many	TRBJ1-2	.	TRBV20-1	CSALIAGNYGYTF	TGCAGTGCTCTCATTGCGGGGAACTATGGCTACACCTTC
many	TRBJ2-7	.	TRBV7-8	CASSLVGRRSSYEQYF	TGTGCCAGCAGCTTAGTGGGTCGCAGGAGCTCCTACGAGCAGTACTTC
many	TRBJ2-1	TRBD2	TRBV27	CASSSHKLAGGSGEQFF	TGTGCCAGCAGTTCACACAAACTAGCGGGAGGTTCGGGTGAGCAGTTCTTC
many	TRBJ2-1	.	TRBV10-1	CASSVDGEAYNEQFF	TGCGCCAGCAGTGTGGACGGGGAGGCGTACAATGAGCAGTTCTTC
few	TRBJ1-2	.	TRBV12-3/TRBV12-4	CASSLLSLDPYGYTF	TGTGCCAGCAGTTTACTCTCTCTGGACCCCTATGGCTACACCTTC
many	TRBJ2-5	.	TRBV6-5	CASSYRRDLRETQYF	TGTGCCAGCAGTTACCGTAGGGACCTCCGGGAGACCCAGTACTTC
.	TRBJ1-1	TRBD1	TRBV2	CASSGQGNTEAFF	TGTGCCAGCAGTGGACAGGGGAACACTGAAGCTTTCTTT
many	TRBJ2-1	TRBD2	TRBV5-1	CASSATSHGGYNEQFF	TGCGCCAGCAGCGCGACTAGCCACGGGGGTTACAATGAGCAGTTCTTC
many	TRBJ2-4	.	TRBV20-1	CSASDGSKSKNIQYF	TGCAGTGCTAGTGACGGGAGTAAGTCCAAAAACATTCAGTACTTC
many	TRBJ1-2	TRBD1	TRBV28	CASTRTGGKLDGYTF	TGTGCCAGCACTCGGACAGGGGGCAAATTGGATGGCTACACCTTC
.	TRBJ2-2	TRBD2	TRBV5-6	CASSSGTSGRAGEPFF	TGTGCCAGCAGCTCAGGGACTAGCGGGAGGGCCGGGGAGCCGTTTTTT
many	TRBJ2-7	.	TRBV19	CASSFGPTYEQYF	TGTGCCAGTAGTTTCGGGCCCACCTACGAGCAGTACTTC
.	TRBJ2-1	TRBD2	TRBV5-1	CASSLNPSGENNEQFF	TGCGCCAGCAGCTTGAATCCTAGCGGGGAGAACAATGAGCAGTTCTTC
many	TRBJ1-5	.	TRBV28	CASSLLIGNQPQHF	TGTGCCAGCAGTTTATTAATCGGCAATCAGCCCCAGCATTTT
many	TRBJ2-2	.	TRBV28	CASRKREPGELFF	TGTGCCAGCAGAAAAAGGGAGCCCGGGGAGCTGTTTTTT
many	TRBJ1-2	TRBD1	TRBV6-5	CASSYGQGNYGYTF	TGTGCCAGCAGTTACGGACAGGGGAACTATGGCTACACCTTC
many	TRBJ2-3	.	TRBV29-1	CSVDGHTDTQYF	TGCAGCGTTGATGGTCACACAGATACGCAGTATTTT
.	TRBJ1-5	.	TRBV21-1	CASSKASGGYSNQPQHF	TGTGCCAGCAGCAAAGCCTCGGGGGGATATAGCAATCAGCCCCAGCATTTT
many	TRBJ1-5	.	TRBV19	CASSFQSDGPQHF	TGTGCCAGTAGTTTTCAGTCCGACGGTCCCCAGCATTTT
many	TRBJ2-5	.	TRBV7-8	CASTDTQGVTETQYF	TGTGCCAGCACCGATACCCAAGGGGTTACGGAGACCCAGTACTTC
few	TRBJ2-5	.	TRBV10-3	CAISEPRDQETQYF	TGTGCCATCAGTGAGCCACGGGACCAAGAGACCCAGTACTTC
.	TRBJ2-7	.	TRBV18	CASSPFGDSYEQYF	TGTGCCAGCTCACCATTTGGGGATTCCTACGAGCAGTACTTC
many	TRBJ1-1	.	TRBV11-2	CASSLVYSNTEAFF	TGTGCCAGCAGCTTAGTCTACAGCAACACTGAAGCTTTCTTT
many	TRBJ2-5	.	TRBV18	CASSPPLQETQYF	TGTGCCAGCTCACCCCCCCTTCAAGAGACCCAGTACTTC